The present TCR beta chain was sequenced within a study of blood T cell repertoires in COVID-19. V was shortened by 1 base and J by 8 bases, with 15 bases between the two germline ends. The CDR3 spans 15 residues. Germline V CDR1 and CDR2: SEHNR, FQNEAQ (reference sequence). Sequenced by immunoSEQ multiplex PCR; TCRdb stores in-frame clones only, minus some. The table includes approximately 300,000 clones, roughly 86% detected once. V usage is TRBV7-9 and J usage is TRBJ2-1, with D possibly being TRBD2 (5 bases). Sequenced sample: peripheral blood. The TCR originated in a woman between 50 and 59 years old with acute or convalescent COVID-19. The chain's CDR3 is CASSLGGGSIDEQFF. The CDR3 DNA sequence: TGTGCCAGCAGCTTAGGAGGTGGGAGTATCGATGAGCAGTTCTTC.